This TCR beta chain originates from a study of metastatic and nonmetastatic thyroid tumors. At the level of the study: Repertoires from blood and tumor or nodule tissue of malignant and benign thyroid patients were compared.

Findings and limits, study-wide: Malignant thyroid tumors reportedly had TCR beta diversity that was significantly higher than in benign nodules, in blood and tumor.

The CDR3 sequence is 15 residues long. Germline V gene lookup returns CDR1 LNHDA and CDR2 SQIVND (reference sequence). With respect to this clone: What it recognizes is unknown.

Source study methods: The study's classifier, a distant-metastasis tool for papillary thyroid cancer, was built using CDR3 differences across clinicopathological groups. TCRdb recomputed clones from the PCR reads via MiXCR. TCRdb's processing, not the authors', yielded these V and J calls. The sample contains 25,000 to 35,000 clones, 4% to 5% of which appear only once. None of the patients had undergone any treatment ahead of thyroid surgery. The sample consisted of blood. The TCR sequence derives from a female donor with papillary thyroid cancer or a benign thyroid nodule (not recorded which). Some clones in this sample may be carry-over from other donors' samples. V and J are TRBV19 and TRBJ2-7, with 9 positions matching TRBD1. The J call is doubtful: the DNA matches TRBJ2-1 better. The CDR3 protein is CASSTDRGPGNEQFF. In nucleotides, the CDR3 is TGTGCCAGTAGTACGGACAGGGGTCCAGGCAATGAGCAGTTCTTC.